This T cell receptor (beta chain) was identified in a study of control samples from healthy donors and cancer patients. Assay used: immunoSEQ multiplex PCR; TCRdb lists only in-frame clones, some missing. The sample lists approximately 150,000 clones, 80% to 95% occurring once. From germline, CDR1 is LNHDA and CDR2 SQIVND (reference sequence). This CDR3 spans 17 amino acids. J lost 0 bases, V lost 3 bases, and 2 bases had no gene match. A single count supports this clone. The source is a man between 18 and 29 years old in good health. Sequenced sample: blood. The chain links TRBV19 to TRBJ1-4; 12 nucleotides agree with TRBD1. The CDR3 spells CASSMGQGAPTNEKLFF. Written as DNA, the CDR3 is TGTGCCAGTAGTATGGGACAGGGGGCACCAACTAATGAAAAACTGTTTTTT.